This T cell receptor (beta chain) was documented in a study of blood T cells in healthy people across ages. Study-level points and caveats: Percentage of naive T cells showed a strong correlation with TCR beta diversity. No conclusive comparison of naive versus antigen-experienced cells was possible with unsorted PBMCs.

Germline V gene lookup returns CDR1 KGHDR and CDR2 SFDVKD. J was trimmed by 5 bases and V by 7 bases; bases with no gene match: 2. The length of the CDR3 is 13 residues. Turning to this clonotype: Antigen unknown.

For the second PCR, which ran for roughly 7 to 11 cycles, a sample-barcoded 5' primer and a J-beta primer mix were used. TCRdb reprocessed the 5' RACE reads with MiXCR, giving one entry per CDR3 protein. The repertoire holds about 780,000 distinct CDR3 sequences, with around half as singletons. Material: blood. This receptor was identified in an older man in good health. V is TRBV24-1 and J is TRBJ2-3; TRBD2 aligns across 10 bases. CDR3 sequence (DNA): TGTGCCACCAGGGCTAGCGGGAGAGATACGCAGTATTTT. Its translation is CATRASGRDTQYF.